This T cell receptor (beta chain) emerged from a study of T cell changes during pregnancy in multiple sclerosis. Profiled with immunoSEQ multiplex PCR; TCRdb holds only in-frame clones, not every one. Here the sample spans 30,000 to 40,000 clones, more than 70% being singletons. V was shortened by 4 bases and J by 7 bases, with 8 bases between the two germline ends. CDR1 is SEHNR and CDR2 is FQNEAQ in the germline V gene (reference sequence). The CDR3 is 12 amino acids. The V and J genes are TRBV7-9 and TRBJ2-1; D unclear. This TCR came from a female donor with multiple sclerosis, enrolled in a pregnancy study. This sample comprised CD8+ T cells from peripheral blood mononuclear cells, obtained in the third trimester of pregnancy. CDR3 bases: TGTGCCAGCAGCTACCGGGTAAATGAGCAGTTCTTC. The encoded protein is CASSYRVNEQFF.